A selection of T cell receptor beta chains follows, all from one sample in a study of siplizumab effects on memory and regulatory T cells. The protocol was immunoSEQ multiplex PCR, while the TCRdb copy is restricted to in-frame clones and leaves out a portion. The sample records roughly 120,000 clones, 94% being singletons. Input material: non-Treg CD4+ T cells sorted from blood. These receptors were collected from a human donor in good health. The CDR3 runs from the conserved cysteine through the conserved F or W. The D gene is left open where the match is weak. For some rows the clone size is stated as once, few or many, or as a class when expanded; others skip it.

CDR3 DNA: TGTGCCAGCAGTTATAGCGGGACACTATTTTACGAGCAGTACTTC
CDR3 protein: CASSYSGTLFYEQYF
D gene: TRBD2
clone size: NA
V gene: TRBV6-5
J gene: TRBJ2-7

CDR3 DNA: TGTGCCAGCAGCCGGGATCGGACAGGGTCCGGGGAGCTGTTTTTT
CDR3 protein: CASSRDRTGSGELFF
D gene: TRBD1
clone size: once
V gene: TRBV14
J gene: TRBJ2-2

CDR3 DNA: TGTGCCAGCAGCTTGACGGACGCCAATCAGCCCCAGCATTTT
CDR3 protein: CASSLTDANQPQHF
D gene: NA
clone size: NA
V gene: TRBV7-2
J gene: TRBJ1-5

CDR3 DNA: TGTGCCAGCAGCTTGAATGAGCAGTTCTTC
CDR3 protein: CASSLNEQFF
D gene: NA
clone size: once
V gene: TRBV5-5
J gene: TRBJ2-1

CDR3 DNA: TGTGCCAGCCCCTCGGACAGGGGTCGAATTCAGTACTTC
CDR3 protein: CASPSDRGRIQYF
D gene: TRBD1
clone size: NA
V gene: TRBV2
J gene: TRBJ2-4

CDR3 DNA: TGTGCCAGCAGTTTAGTCGGTCCGCAAGAGACCCAGTACTTC
CDR3 protein: CASSLVGPQETQYF
D gene: NA
clone size: NA
V gene: TRBV28
J gene: TRBJ2-5

CDR3 DNA: TGTGCCATCAGTGAGAGTAACACCGGGGAGCTGTTTTTT
CDR3 protein: CAISESNTGELFF
D gene: NA
clone size: NA
V gene: TRBV10-3
J gene: TRBJ2-2

CDR3 DNA: TGTGCCAGCAGTTCCCCGACAGGTTTCACCGGGGAGCTGTTTTTT
CDR3 protein: CASSSPTGFTGELFF
D gene: NA
clone size: NA
V gene: TRBV6-8
J gene: TRBJ2-2

CDR3 DNA: TGTGCCAGCAGCCGCGGACCACAAGAGACCCAGTACTTC
CDR3 protein: CASSRGPQETQYF
D gene: NA
clone size: NA
V gene: TRBV6-5
J gene: TRBJ2-5

CDR3 DNA: TGTGCCAGCAGTTACTACAGAGATCAGCCCCAGCATTTT
CDR3 protein: CASSYYRDQPQHF
D gene: NA
clone size: NA
V gene: TRBV6-5
J gene: TRBJ1-5

CDR3 DNA: TGTGCCAGCAGCTTCAGCCCGACAGGGCAAGAGACCCAGTACTTC
CDR3 protein: CASSFSPTGQETQYF
D gene: TRBD1
clone size: NA
V gene: TRBV7-9
J gene: TRBJ2-5

CDR3 DNA: TGTGCTAGTGGTTTTACAACAGAAAACACTGACAGAACCTATGGCTACACCTTC
CDR3 protein: CASGFTTENTDRTYGYTF
D gene: NA
clone size: NA
V gene: TRBV12-5
J gene: TRBJ1-2

CDR3 DNA: TGCGCCAGCAGCCAAGCTGGCGGGAGAGGAAACAATGAGCAGTTCTTC
CDR3 protein: CASSQAGGRGNNEQFF
D gene: TRBD2
clone size: NA
V gene: TRBV4-1
J gene: TRBJ2-1

CDR3 DNA: TGTGCCAGCAGCCAGGGGACAGGGGGAGAAGAAGCTTTCTTT
CDR3 protein: CASSQGTGGEEAFF
D gene: TRBD1
clone size: NA
V gene: TRBV4-2
J gene: TRBJ1-1

CDR3 DNA: TGTGCCAGTCGGCAGGGACAGGGCACATCCAAGGGGCAGTTCTTC
CDR3 protein: CASRQGQGTSKGQFF
D gene: TRBD1
clone size: NA
V gene: TRBV7-9
J gene: TRBJ2-1

CDR3 DNA: TGTGCCAGCAGCCAATCTAGCGGGAGAATTCATGAGCAGTTCTTC
CDR3 protein: CASSQSSGRIHEQFF
D gene: TRBD2
clone size: NA
V gene: TRBV5-4
J gene: TRBJ2-1

CDR3 DNA: TGTGCCAGCAGCGTAGAAGGGGGCACAGATACGCAGTATTTT
CDR3 protein: CASSVEGGTDTQYF
D gene: NA
clone size: NA
V gene: TRBV9
J gene: TRBJ2-3

CDR3 DNA: TGTGCCATCAGTGGGTGGGGGAAGACCGGGGAGCTGTTTTTT
CDR3 protein: CAISGWGKTGELFF
D gene: NA
clone size: once
V gene: TRBV10-3
J gene: TRBJ2-2

CDR3 DNA: TGTGCCAGCAGCTCTACGACAGGGGCCTACGAGCAGTACTTC
CDR3 protein: CASSSTTGAYEQYF
D gene: TRBD1
clone size: NA
V gene: TRBV7-9
J gene: TRBJ2-7

CDR3 DNA: TGTGCCAGCAGTGAAATTCTAGGGGGTTCGAAGACCCAGTACTTC
CDR3 protein: CASSEILGGSKTQYF
D gene: NA
clone size: NA
V gene: TRBV6-1
J gene: TRBJ2-5

CDR3 DNA: TGTGCCAGCAGTTCCGACAGGGGGGACATTCAGTACTTC
CDR3 protein: CASSSDRGDIQYF
D gene: TRBD1
clone size: NA
V gene: TRBV2
J gene: TRBJ2-4

CDR3 DNA: TGTGCCAGCAGTGTCGATGGGGGGAGGACTGAAGCTTTCTTT
CDR3 protein: CASSVDGGRTEAFF
D gene: NA
clone size: few
V gene: TRBV6-1
J gene: TRBJ1-1

CDR3 DNA: TGTGCCATCAGTGAGTCGGTGGGGGTCAATGAAAAACTGTTTTTT
CDR3 protein: CAISESVGVNEKLFF
D gene: NA
clone size: NA
V gene: TRBV10-3
J gene: TRBJ1-4

CDR3 DNA: TGTGCCAGCAGCTCTCAGACAGGGTCAAGGTATGGCTACACCTTC
CDR3 protein: CASSSQTGSRYGYTF
D gene: TRBD1
clone size: NA
V gene: TRBV5-4
J gene: TRBJ1-2

CDR3 DNA: TGTGCCAGCAGTTTACCGAACAGGGGAACCTACGAGCAGTACTTC
CDR3 protein: CASSLPNRGTYEQYF
D gene: TRBD1
clone size: NA
V gene: TRBV27
J gene: TRBJ2-7

CDR3 DNA: TGTGCCAGCAGTTTACCCACAGGGGGCGCGGATGGCTACACCTTC
CDR3 protein: CASSLPTGGADGYTF
D gene: TRBD1
clone size: NA
V gene: TRBV5-8
J gene: TRBJ1-2

CDR3 DNA: TGTGCCAGCAGCTTAGATCTGGATAGCGGGAGAGGGAATGAGCAGTTCTTC
CDR3 protein: CASSLDLDSGRGNEQFF
D gene: TRBD2
clone size: once
V gene: TRBV11-2
J gene: TRBJ2-1

CDR3 DNA: TGTGCCAGCAGTAGCGGGGACAAGCAGTTCTTC
CDR3 protein: CASSSGDKQFF
D gene: TRBD2
clone size: NA
V gene: TRBV11-2
J gene: TRBJ2-1

CDR3 DNA: TGCGCCAGCAGCCCAGGGGACAGCTGGTACCAAGAGACCCAGTACTTC
CDR3 protein: CASSPGDSWYQETQYF
D gene: TRBD1
clone size: NA
V gene: TRBV5-1
J gene: TRBJ2-5

CDR3 DNA: TGTGCCAGCAGCGTAGGACTATCGGACAGTTCAGATACGCAGTATTTT
CDR3 protein: CASSVGLSDSSDTQYF
D gene: NA
clone size: NA
V gene: TRBV9
J gene: TRBJ2-3

CDR3 DNA: TGTGCCAGCGTCAGGGGGCACTTTCGCACAGATACGCAGTATTTT
CDR3 protein: CASVRGHFRTDTQYF
D gene: TRBD1
clone size: NA
V gene: TRBV7-2
J gene: TRBJ2-3

CDR3 DNA: TGTGCCAGCAGCTTAGGTAGCGGGGTCTCCTACGAGCAGTACTTC
CDR3 protein: CASSLGSGVSYEQYF
D gene: TRBD2
clone size: NA
V gene: TRBV5-4
J gene: TRBJ2-7

CDR3 DNA: TGTGCCGGCGGGAGGGGAACCTACGAGCAGTACTTC
CDR3 protein: CAGGRGTYEQYF
D gene: TRBD2
clone size: NA
V gene: TRBV6-6
J gene: TRBJ2-7

CDR3 DNA: TGTGCCAGCAGCCTTAACAGGGGCCCCTCCTACGAGCAGTACTTC
CDR3 protein: CASSLNRGPSYEQYF
D gene: TRBD1
clone size: NA
V gene: TRBV7-6
J gene: TRBJ2-7

CDR3 DNA: TGCAGCGCTTATCGGGGCAATGAGCAGTTCTTC
CDR3 protein: CSAYRGNEQFF
D gene: NA
clone size: few
V gene: TRBV29-1
J gene: TRBJ2-1

CDR3 DNA: TGCGCCAGCAGCTTCGGGAGGGAGGGCGAGCAGTACTTC
CDR3 protein: CASSFGREGEQYF
D gene: TRBD2
clone size: once
V gene: TRBV5-1
J gene: TRBJ2-7

CDR3 DNA: TGTGCCAGCAGTTACTCAAGGCGGTCTAGCGGGGAGCTGTTTTTT
CDR3 protein: CASSYSRRSSGELFF
D gene: NA
clone size: NA
V gene: TRBV6-5
J gene: TRBJ2-2

CDR3 DNA: TGTGCCAGCAGCGGCTGGACTAGCGGCCAAGAGACCCAGTACTTC
CDR3 protein: CASSGWTSGQETQYF
D gene: TRBD2
clone size: NA
V gene: TRBV5-6
J gene: TRBJ2-5

CDR3 DNA: TGCGCCAGCAGCTTGGAGGGGTATGGCTACACCTTC
CDR3 protein: CASSLEGYGYTF
D gene: NA
clone size: NA
V gene: TRBV5-1
J gene: TRBJ1-2

CDR3 DNA: TGTGCCAGCAGCTTGACAGGGGGTTCATTCTATGGCTACACCTTC
CDR3 protein: CASSLTGGSFYGYTF
D gene: TRBD1
clone size: NA
V gene: TRBV11-2
J gene: TRBJ1-2

CDR3 DNA: TGTGCCAGCAGCCCTGGGACAGCACTATCTTTT
CDR3 protein: CASSPGTALSF
D gene: TRBD1
clone size: NA
V gene: TRBV7-9
J gene: TRBJ1-1

CDR3 DNA: TGCGCCAGCAGCCAAGGGGTCTATAATTCACCCCTCCACTTT
CDR3 protein: CASSQGVYNSPLHF
D gene: NA
clone size: NA
V gene: TRBV4-1
J gene: TRBJ1-6

CDR3 DNA: TGTGCCAGTAGTAGAACAGGGACTGGGGCCAACGTCCTGACTTTC
CDR3 protein: CASSRTGTGANVLTF
D gene: NA
clone size: NA
V gene: TRBV19
J gene: TRBJ2-6

CDR3 DNA: TGCGCCAGCAGCTGGACAGGGGACTCGGGATCACCCCTCCACTTT
CDR3 protein: CASSWTGDSGSPLHF
D gene: TRBD1
clone size: NA
V gene: TRBV5-1
J gene: TRBJ1-6

CDR3 DNA: TGTGCCAGCAGTTCTCCGGGGGAGGGGCAGGGGGCGCGGACTGAAGCTTTCTTT
CDR3 protein: CASSSPGEGQGARTEAFF
D gene: TRBD1
clone size: once
V gene: TRBV27
J gene: TRBJ1-1

CDR3 DNA: TGTGCCAGCAGGGAACTCGGAGTTGAGACCTACGAGCAGTACTTC
CDR3 protein: CASRELGVETYEQYF
D gene: NA
clone size: NA
V gene: TRBV6-1
J gene: TRBJ2-7

CDR3 DNA: TGTGCCAGCAGTGACTGGACAGGGGGCACTGAAGCTTTCTTT
CDR3 protein: CASSDWTGGTEAFF
D gene: TRBD1
clone size: NA
V gene: TRBV25-1
J gene: TRBJ1-1

CDR3 DNA: TGTGCCAGCAGCGGGACAGATAACAATGAGCAGTTCTTC
CDR3 protein: CASSGTDNNEQFF
D gene: TRBD1
clone size: NA
V gene: TRBV2
J gene: TRBJ2-1

CDR3 DNA: TGTGCCAGCATGAGGGAACCCTCTACCTACGAGCAGTACTTC
CDR3 protein: CASMREPSTYEQYF
D gene: NA
clone size: NA
V gene: TRBV6-1
J gene: TRBJ2-7

CDR3 DNA: TGTGCCAGCAGCGTGGGACAGGGATATGGCTACACCTTC
CDR3 protein: CASSVGQGYGYTF
D gene: TRBD1
clone size: NA
V gene: TRBV6-1
J gene: TRBJ1-2

CDR3 DNA: TGTGCCACCAGCAGAGCCCGGGACTTTTACAATGAGCAGTTCTTC
CDR3 protein: CATSRARDFYNEQFF
D gene: NA
clone size: NA
V gene: TRBV15
J gene: TRBJ2-1

CDR3 DNA: TGCGCCAGCAGCCTACTAGCGGGGACCTCCTACAATGAGCAGTTCTTC
CDR3 protein: CASSLLAGTSYNEQFF
D gene: TRBD2
clone size: NA
V gene: TRBV5-1
J gene: TRBJ2-1

CDR3 DNA: TGTGCCAGTAGTATCTTGGGTTACACCGGGGAGCTGTTTTTT
CDR3 protein: CASSILGYTGELFF
D gene: NA
clone size: NA
V gene: TRBV19
J gene: TRBJ2-2